This T cell receptor (beta chain) was sequenced for a study of beta chain features in type 1 diabetes. The CDR3 covers 15 residues. The germline V gene has CDR1 SGHTA and CDR2 FQGNSA. V dropped 6 bases and J dropped 5 bases, with 14 bases sitting between them. Donors contributed one heparinised blood draw apiece, averaging around 100 mL. All sorted populations exceeded 98% purity. Overall study findings and caveats: In every one of the four CD4+ subsets, TCRB CDR3s were moderately but significantly shorter in Type 1 diabetes patients. For type 1 diabetes patients, VDJ junctions showed fewer insertions and more deletions.

Every isolated RNA sample was fully reverse transcribed, so sequencing captured expressed TCRB transcripts. Libraries were prepared by immunoSEQ multiplex PCR; TCRdb keeps only in-frame clonotypes and omits some of them. In the table there are nearly 350,000 clones, approximately 9.9% of which are singletons. With respect to this clone: Its target is not known.

The TCR sequence derives from a man younger than 40 with type 1 diabetes. The sequenced sample consisted of central memory CD4+ T cells from blood. The V call is TRBV7-2, the J call TRBJ1-6, with D perhaps matching TRBD1 (6 bases). CDR3 amino acids: CASSGQSLNNSPLHF. CDR3 nucleotides: TGTGCCAGCAGTGGACAGTCATTGAATAATTCACCCCTCCACTTT.